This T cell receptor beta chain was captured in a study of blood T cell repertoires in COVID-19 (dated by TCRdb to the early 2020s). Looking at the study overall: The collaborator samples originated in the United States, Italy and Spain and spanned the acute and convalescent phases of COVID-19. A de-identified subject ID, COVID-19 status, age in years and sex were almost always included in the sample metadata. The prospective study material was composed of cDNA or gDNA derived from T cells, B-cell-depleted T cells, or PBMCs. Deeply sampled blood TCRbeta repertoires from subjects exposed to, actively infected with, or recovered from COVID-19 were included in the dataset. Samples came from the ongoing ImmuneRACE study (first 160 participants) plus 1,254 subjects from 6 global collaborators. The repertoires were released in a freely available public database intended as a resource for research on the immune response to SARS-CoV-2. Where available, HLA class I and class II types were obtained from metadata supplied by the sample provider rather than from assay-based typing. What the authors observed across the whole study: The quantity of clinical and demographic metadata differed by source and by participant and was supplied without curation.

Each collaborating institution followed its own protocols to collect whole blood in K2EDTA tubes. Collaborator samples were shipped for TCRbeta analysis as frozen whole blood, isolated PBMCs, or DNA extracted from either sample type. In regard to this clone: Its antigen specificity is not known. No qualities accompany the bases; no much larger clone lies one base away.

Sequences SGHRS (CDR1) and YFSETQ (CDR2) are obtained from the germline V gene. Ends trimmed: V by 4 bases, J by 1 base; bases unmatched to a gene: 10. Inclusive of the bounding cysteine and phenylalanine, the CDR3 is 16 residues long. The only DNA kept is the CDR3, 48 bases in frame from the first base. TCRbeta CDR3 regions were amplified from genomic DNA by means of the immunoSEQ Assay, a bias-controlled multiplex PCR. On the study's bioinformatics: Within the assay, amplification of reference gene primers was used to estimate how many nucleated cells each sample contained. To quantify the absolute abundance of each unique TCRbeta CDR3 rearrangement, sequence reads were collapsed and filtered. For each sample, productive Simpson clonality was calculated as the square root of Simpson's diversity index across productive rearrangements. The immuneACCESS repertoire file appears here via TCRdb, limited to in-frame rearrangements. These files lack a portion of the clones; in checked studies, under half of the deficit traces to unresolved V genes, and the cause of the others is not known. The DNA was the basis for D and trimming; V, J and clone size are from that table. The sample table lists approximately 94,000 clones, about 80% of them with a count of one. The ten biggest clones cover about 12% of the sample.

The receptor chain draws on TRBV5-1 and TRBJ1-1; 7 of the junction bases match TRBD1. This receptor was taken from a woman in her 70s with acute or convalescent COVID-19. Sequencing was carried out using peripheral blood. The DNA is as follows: TGCGCCAGCAGCCCCATTGGACAGGCGAAGAACACTGAAGCTTTCTTT. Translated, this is CASSPIGQAKNTEAFF. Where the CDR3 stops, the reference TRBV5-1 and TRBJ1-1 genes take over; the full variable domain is KAGVTQTPRYLIKTRGQQVTLSCSPISGHRSVSWYQQTPGQGLQFLFEYFSETQRNKGNFPGRFSGRQFSNSRSEMNVSTLELGDSALYLCASSPIGQAKNTEAFFGQGTRLTVV.